This T cell receptor beta chain was sequenced during a study of T-cell memory formation after mild COVID-19 (dated by TCRdb to about 2021). Regarding the study in general: TCR sequence clusters from the two donors were found to be largely donor specific. Longitudinal TCRalpha and TCRbeta repertoire sequencing tracked T-cell clones expanding and contracting after mild COVID-19 in two donors. Two young, previously healthy adult volunteers made up the cohort, one male and one female. The paper as a whole reports these results and caveats: Clones contracting from day 15 to 85 had balanced CD4/CD8 phenotypes, while a second wave expanding from day 15 to 37 was biased towards CD4+. Some responding clones were detected in pre-infection memory, which suggested that pre-existing cross-reactive memory T cells had joined the SARS-CoV-2 response. The study covered only a couple of mild cases, and larger cohorts including severe cases with pre-infection samples were considered necessary. SARS-CoV-2 specificity of the second-wave clones peaking on day 37 was not confirmed. Contracting CD4+ clones turned up mainly in the CM and EM memory subsets, whereas EMRA was where CD8+ clones were enriched.

V was cut back by 0 bases and J by 7 bases, leaving a gap of 11 bases between them. Per the germline V gene, SGHRS is the CDR1 and YFSETQ is the CDR2. The CDR3 sequence holds 14 residues, the cysteine and phenylalanine included. Kept here is only the CDR3 DNA, which spans 42 bases and is read in frame from base 1. PBMCs were isolated by Ficoll-Paque density gradient centrifugation. The instrument was an Illumina NovaSeq 6000. Using 5'RACE with constant-segment primers, TCRalpha and TCRbeta cDNA libraries were constructed, with sample barcodes and unique molecular identifiers added in the process. RNA was extracted from every sample with Trizol reagent. Amplification of the libraries took two PCR steps, and the second step added a second sample barcode plus Illumina TruSeq adapters. Sequencing of libraries was performed on an Illumina NovaSeq with 2 x 150 bp paired-end reads. Per the source publication's procedure: The reads were demultiplexed and collapsed into UMI-guided consensus sequences using migec v1.2.7. With mixcr v2.1.11, UMI consensuses were aligned to TRA and TRB V and J templates and assembled into clonotypes. A clonotype was counted as expanded or contracted only if both edgeR and NoisET called the change significant, with noise models trained on biological replicates. For edgeR calls, the thresholds were a false discovery rate-adjusted p below 0.01 and a log2 fold-change of 1. As an exploratory analysis of dynamics, PCA with hierarchical clustering was applied to max-normalized trajectories of the 1000 most abundant clonotypes. Separately sequenced CD4+ and CD8+ repertoires were used to assign the CD4 or CD8 phenotype of responding clones. Using fastp trimming at Q25 and MiXCR clonotype assembly, TCRdb reanalyzed the public sequencing data and kept in-frame beta chains. A single entry per CDR3 protein holds the most common genes and DNA from its merged rows. These V and J calls derive from TCRdb rather than the authors' analysis. This sample lists approximately 290,000 distinct CDR3 sequences; around a sixth were detected once. 20% to 25% of the sample rests with the top ten.

This clonotype was observed many times. What antigen it recognizes has not been identified. Per-nucleotide qualities are absent, and no much larger clonotype sits a single base away. Sequencing was carried out using PBMCs or a T cell subset sorted from them (not recorded which). The sequence was collected from a man aged 18 to 35 who had mild COVID-19 (a few samples of this study predate the infection). The sample titles of this study are shuffled in the database, so cell type and time point are left out; the donor was told from shared clones. Recombination connected TRBV5-1 to TRBJ1-5, and possibly TRBD1, on 5 matching bases. The DNA sequence follows: TGCGCCAGCAGCTTGGATCAGGGAGGCCAGCCCCAGCATTTT. It translates as CASSLDQGGQPQHF. The entire variable domain, with the stretches around the CDR3 drawn from the reference TRBV5-1 and TRBJ1-5 proteins, is KAGVTQTPRYLIKTRGQQVTLSCSPISGHRSVSWYQQTPGQGLQFLFEYFSETQRNKGNFPGRFSGRQFSNSRSEMNVSTLELGDSALYLCASSLDQGGQPQHFGDGTRLSIL.